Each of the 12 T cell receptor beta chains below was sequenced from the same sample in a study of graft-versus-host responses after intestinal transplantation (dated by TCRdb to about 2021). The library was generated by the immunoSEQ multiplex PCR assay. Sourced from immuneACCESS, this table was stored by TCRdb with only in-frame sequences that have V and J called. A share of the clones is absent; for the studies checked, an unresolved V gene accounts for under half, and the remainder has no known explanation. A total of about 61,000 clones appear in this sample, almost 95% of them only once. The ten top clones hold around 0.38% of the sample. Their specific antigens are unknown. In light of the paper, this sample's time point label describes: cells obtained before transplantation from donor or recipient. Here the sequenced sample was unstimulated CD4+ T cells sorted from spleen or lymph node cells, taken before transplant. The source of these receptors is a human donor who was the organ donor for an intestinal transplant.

The CDR3 loop is CASLDRTDQPQHF. As DNA, the CDR3 is TGTGCCAGCCTTGACAGAACGGATCAGCCCCAGCATTTT. The chain couples TRBV18 to TRBJ1-5, with D possibly being TRBD1 (5 bases). The CDR3 length is 13 residues. In germline, CDR1 is KGHSH, CDR2 LQKENI. The ends were cut back, 8 bases at V and 5 bases at J, with 13 bases in the middle.

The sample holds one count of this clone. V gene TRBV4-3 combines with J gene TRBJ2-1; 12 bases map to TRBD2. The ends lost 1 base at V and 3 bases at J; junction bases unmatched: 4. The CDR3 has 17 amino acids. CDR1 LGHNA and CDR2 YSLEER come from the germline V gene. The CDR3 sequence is CASSQVLAGGRYNEQFF. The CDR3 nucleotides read TGCGCCAGCAGCCAAGTACTAGCGGGGGGACGCTACAATGAGCAGTTCTTC.

The CDR3 sequence is CASGEGFQANYGYTF. The CDR3 bases are TGTGCCAGCGGGGAGGGCTTTCAGGCAAACTATGGCTACACCTTC. The chain uses TRBV11-2 and TRBJ1-2, with D unclear. Germline V gene data show CDR1 as SGHAT and CDR2 as FQNNGV. This CDR3 has 15 residues. With 8 bases removed from V and 2 bases from J, the gap between germline ends came to 18 bases.

This CDR3 reads CASSPAGPYGYTF. The CDR3 region has the DNA TGTGCCAGCAGCCCCGCCGGCCCCTATGGCTACACCTTC. The chain has TRBV7-6 and TRBJ1-2; D uncertain. Germline V gives CDR1 SGHVS, CDR2 FNYEAQ. The V end was cut by 5 bases, the J end by 4 bases, with 11 bases between. The CDR3 contains 13 residues.

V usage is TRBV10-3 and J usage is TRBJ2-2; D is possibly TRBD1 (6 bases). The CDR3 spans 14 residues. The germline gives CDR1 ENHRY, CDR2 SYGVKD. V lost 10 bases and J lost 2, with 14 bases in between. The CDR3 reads CASGLTGNTGELFF. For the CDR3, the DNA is TGTGCCAGCGGGTTGACAGGAAACACCGGGGAGCTGTTTTTT.

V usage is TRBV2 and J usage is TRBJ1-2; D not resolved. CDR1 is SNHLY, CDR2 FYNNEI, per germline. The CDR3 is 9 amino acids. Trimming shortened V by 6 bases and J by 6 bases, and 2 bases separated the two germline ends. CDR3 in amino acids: CASRDGYTF. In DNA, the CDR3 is TGTGCCAGCAGGGATGGCTACACCTTC.

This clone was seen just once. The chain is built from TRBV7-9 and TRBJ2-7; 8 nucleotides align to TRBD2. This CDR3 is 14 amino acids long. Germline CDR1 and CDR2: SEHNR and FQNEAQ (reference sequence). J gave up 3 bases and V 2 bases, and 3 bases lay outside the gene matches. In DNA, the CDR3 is TGTGCCAGCAGCTTAACTAGCGGTTACTACGAGCAGTACTTC. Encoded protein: CASSLTSGYYEQYF.

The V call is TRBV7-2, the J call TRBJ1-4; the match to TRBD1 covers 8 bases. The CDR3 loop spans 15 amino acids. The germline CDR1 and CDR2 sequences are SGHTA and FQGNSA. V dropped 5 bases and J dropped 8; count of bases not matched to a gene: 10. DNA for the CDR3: TGTGCCAGCAGCCAATTCCAGGGGGCGGGAGAAAAACTGTTTTTT. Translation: CASSQFQGAGEKLFF. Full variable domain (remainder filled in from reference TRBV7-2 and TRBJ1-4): GAGVSQSPSNKVTEKGKDVELRCDPISGHTALYWYRQSLGQGLEFLIYFQGNSAPDKSGLPSDRFSAERTGGSVSTLTIQRTQQEDSAVYLCASSQFQGAGEKLFFGSGTQLSVL.

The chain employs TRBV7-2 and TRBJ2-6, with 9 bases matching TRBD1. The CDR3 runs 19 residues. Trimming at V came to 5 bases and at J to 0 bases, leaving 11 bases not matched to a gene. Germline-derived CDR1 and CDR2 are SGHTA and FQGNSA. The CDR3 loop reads CASSRRAGTGTSGANVLTF. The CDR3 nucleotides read TGTGCCAGCAGCCGACGAGCCGGGACAGGGACCTCTGGGGCCAACGTCCTGACTTTC.

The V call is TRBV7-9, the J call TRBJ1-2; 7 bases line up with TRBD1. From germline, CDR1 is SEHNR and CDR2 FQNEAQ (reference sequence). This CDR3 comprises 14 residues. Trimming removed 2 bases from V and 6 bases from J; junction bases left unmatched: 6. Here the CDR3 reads CASSLSRGVDGYTF. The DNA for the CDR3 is TGTGCCAGCAGCTTAAGCAGGGGGGTGGATGGCTACACCTTC.

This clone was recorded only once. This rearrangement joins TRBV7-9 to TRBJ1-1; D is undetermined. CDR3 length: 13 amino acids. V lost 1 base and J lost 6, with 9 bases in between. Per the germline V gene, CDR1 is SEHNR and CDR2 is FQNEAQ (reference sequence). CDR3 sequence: CASSLEWAAEAFF. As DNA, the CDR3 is TGTGCCAGCAGCTTAGAATGGGCAGCTGAAGCTTTCTTT.

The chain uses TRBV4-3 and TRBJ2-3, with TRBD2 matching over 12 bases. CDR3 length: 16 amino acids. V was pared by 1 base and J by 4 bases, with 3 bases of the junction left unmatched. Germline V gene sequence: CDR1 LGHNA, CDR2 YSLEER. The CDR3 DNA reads TGCGCCAGCAGCCAAGGACTAGCGGGGGCGGCAGATACGCAGTATTTT. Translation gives CASSQGLAGAADTQYF.